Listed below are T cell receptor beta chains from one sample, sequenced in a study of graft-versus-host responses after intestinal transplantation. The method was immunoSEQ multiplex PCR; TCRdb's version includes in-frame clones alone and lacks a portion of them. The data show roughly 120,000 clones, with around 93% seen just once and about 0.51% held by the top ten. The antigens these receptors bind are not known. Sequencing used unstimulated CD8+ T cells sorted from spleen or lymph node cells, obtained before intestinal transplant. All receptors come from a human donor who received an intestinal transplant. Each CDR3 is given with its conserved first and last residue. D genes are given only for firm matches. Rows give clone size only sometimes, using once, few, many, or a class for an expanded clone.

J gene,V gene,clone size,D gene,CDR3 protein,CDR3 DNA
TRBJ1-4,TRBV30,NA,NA,CAWSADGIRHGKLFF,TGTGCCTGGAGTGCCGACGGGATCCGCCATGGAAAACTGTTTTTT
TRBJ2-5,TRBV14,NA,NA,CASSQVSPQETQYF,TGTGCCAGCAGCCAAGTGAGCCCCCAAGAGACCCAGTACTTC
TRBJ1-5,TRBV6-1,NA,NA,CASRAFSNQPQHF,TGTGCCAGCAGGGCCTTTAGCAATCAGCCCCAGCATTTT
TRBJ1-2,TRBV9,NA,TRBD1,CASSASGGDRGYGYTF,TGTGCCAGCAGCGCATCAGGTGGGGACAGGGGCTATGGCTACACCTTC
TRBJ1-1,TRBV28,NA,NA,CASSLPQDTEAFF,TGTGCCAGCAGTTTACCTCAGGACACTGAAGCTTTCTTT
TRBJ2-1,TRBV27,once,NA,CASREEWGSYNEQFF,TGTGCCAGCAGGGAAGAGTGGGGCTCCTACAATGAGCAGTTCTTC
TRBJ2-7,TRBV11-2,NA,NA,CASSLGPTYEQYF,TGTGCCAGCAGTCTAGGGCCTACCTACGAGCAGTACTTC
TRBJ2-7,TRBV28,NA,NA,CASSLGRGPAYEQYF,TGTGCCAGCAGTTTAGGTCGGGGGCCCGCCTACGAGCAGTACTTC
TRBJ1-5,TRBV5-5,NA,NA,CASTPDFTNQPQHF,TGTGCCAGCACCCCGGACTTCACAAATCAGCCCCAGCATTTT
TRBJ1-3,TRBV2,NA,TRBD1,CASSEVGQGASGNTIYF,TGTGCCAGCAGTGAAGTGGGACAGGGGGCTTCGGGAAACACCATATATTTT
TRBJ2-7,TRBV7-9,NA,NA,CASSFTGESEQYF,TGTGCCAGCAGCTTTACGGGGGAATCCGAGCAGTACTTC
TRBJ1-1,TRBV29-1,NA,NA,CSVHKTNREAFF,TGCAGCGTGCATAAGACCAACAGGGAAGCTTTCTTT
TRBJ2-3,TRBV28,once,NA,CASSSPRADTQYF,TGTGCCAGCAGTTCTCCACGGGCAGATACGCAGTATTTT
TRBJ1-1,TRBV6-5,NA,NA,CASSYAGGAFF,TGTGCCAGCAGTTACGCCGGGGGGGCTTTCTTT
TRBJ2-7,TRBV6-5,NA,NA,CASSYSDTYEQYF,TGTGCCAGCAGTTACTCGGACACCTACGAGCAGTACTTC
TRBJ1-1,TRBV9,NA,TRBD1,CASSVGMGRGRNTEAFF,TGTGCCAGCAGCGTAGGGATGGGCAGGGGGCGTAACACTGAAGCTTTCTTT
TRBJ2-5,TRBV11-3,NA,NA,CASSLGETQYF,TGTGCCAGCAGCTTGGGAGAGACCCAGTACTTC
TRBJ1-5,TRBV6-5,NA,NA,CASSYGSQPQHF,TGTGCCAGCAGTTATGGGTCGCAGCCCCAGCATTTT
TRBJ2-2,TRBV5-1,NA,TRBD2,CASGPWTSGRAGELFF,TGCGCCAGCGGTCCTTGGACTAGCGGGAGGGCCGGGGAGCTGTTTTTT
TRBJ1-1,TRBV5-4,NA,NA,CASSLTANTEAFF,TGTGCCAGCAGCTTGACCGCAAACACTGAAGCTTTCTTT
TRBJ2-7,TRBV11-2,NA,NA,CASSSGSEYEQYF,TGTGCCAGCAGCTCCGGGTCAGAGTACGAGCAGTACTTC
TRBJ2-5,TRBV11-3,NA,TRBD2,CASSVGTSEKETQYF,TGTGCCAGCAGCGTCGGGACTAGCGAAAAAGAGACCCAGTACTTC
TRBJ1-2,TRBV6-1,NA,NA,CASSGSPGASTYGYTF,TGTGCCAGCAGTGGTTCCCCAGGGGCGTCGACCTATGGCTACACCTTC
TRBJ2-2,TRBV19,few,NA,CASTNTGELFF,TGTGCCAGTACCAACACCGGGGAGCTGTTTTTT
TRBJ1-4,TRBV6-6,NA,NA,CASRLSDLNEKLFF,TGTGCCAGCAGGTTATCGGACCTTAATGAAAAACTGTTTTTT
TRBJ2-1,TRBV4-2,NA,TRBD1,CASSPYSTGSKRGVNEQFF,TGTGCCAGCAGCCCCTACTCGACAGGGTCTAAGAGGGGTGTCAATGAGCAGTTCTTC
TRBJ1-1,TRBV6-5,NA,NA,CASTSGWGGTEAFF,TGTGCCAGCACCTCCGGGTGGGGGGGAACTGAAGCTTTCTTT
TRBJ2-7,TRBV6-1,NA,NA,CASSEGGAYEQYF,TGTGCCAGCAGCGAAGGGGGGGCCTACGAGCAGTACTTC
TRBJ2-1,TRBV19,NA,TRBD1,CASGTGPYNEQFF,TGTGCCAGCGGGACAGGGCCCTACAATGAGCAGTTCTTC
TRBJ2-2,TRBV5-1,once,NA,CASSLEGTVNTGELFF,TGCGCCAGCAGCTTGGAGGGGACGGTGAACACCGGGGAGCTGTTTTTT
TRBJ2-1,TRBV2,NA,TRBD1,CASRGWTGNNEQFF,TGTGCCAGCAGGGGGTGGACAGGCAACAATGAGCAGTTCTTC
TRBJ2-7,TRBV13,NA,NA,CASSFLSYEQYF,TGTGCCAGCAGCTTCCTATCCTACGAGCAGTACTTC
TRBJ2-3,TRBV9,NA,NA,CASSEGRGYGDTQYF,TGTGCCAGCAGCGAGGGGAGAGGGTATGGAGATACGCAGTATTTT
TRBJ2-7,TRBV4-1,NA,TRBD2,CASSQESGRWYEQYF,TGCGCCAGCAGCCAAGAGAGCGGGAGATGGTACGAGCAGTACTTC
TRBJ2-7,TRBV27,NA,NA,CASTPLDGKEQYF,TGTGCCAGCACCCCCCTGGACGGGAAAGAGCAGTACTTC
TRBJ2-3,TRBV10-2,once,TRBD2,CATASTSGNPDTQYF,TGCGCCACAGCCTCGACTAGCGGGAACCCAGATACGCAGTATTTT
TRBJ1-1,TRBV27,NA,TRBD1,CASNQGAATEAFF,TGTGCCAGCAACCAGGGGGCGGCCACTGAAGCTTTCTTT
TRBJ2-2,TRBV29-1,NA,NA,CSAGTENTGELFF,TGCAGCGCCGGGACGGAAAACACCGGGGAGCTGTTTTTT
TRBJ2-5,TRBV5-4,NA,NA,CASTDWGDPSETQYF,TGTGCCAGCACCGACTGGGGGGACCCGTCGGAGACCCAGTACTTC